The following is a T cell receptor beta chain sequence with its context. Its antigen is not known. This entry is derived from a study of cytomegalovirus exposure and HLA in healthy donors. Overall study results and limits: TCR beta chain V- and J-gene trimming was linked, in a later analysis, to a missense variant in DCLRE1C. Highly shared sequence variants in one cluster were likely a sequencing artifact.

Trimming took off 4 bases at V and 0 bases at J, with 16 bases between the two ends. The CDR3 consists of 17 residues. CDR1 and CDR2 from the germline V gene are MGHRA and YSYEKL. With 60 Vbeta and 13 Jbeta primers, the PCR was carried out. Original processing notes: Tens of millions of unique TCR beta chains, 9 million to 14 million shared, were counted in a later analysis. The table came from immunoSEQ multiplex PCR; TCRdb's copy has only in-frame clones and leaves some out. The V and J calls and clone size come from that table; D and trimming were worked out from the DNA. The sample lists around 100,000 clones, more than 75% occurring once.

The chain uses TRBV4-1 and TRBJ1-3, with D perhaps TRBD1 (5 bases). Source material: PBMCs. This receptor was identified in a woman under 30 in good health and CMV-seropositive. In DNA form, the CDR3 reads TGCGCCAGCAGCCCCGAGGAGGGACCTAGCTCTGGAAACACCATATATTTT. Protein product: CASSPEEGPSSGNTIYF.